Sequencing of this T cell receptor (beta chain) was carried out in a study of kidney transplant recipient with SARS-CoV-2 infection. Many counts were recorded for this clonotype. Germline assignment: CDR1 LNHNV and CDR2 YYDKDF (reference sequence). Deletions cut 0 bases from V and 2 bases from J, with 8 bases between. CDR3 size: 14 residues. MiXCR, applied by TCRdb to the reads, yields one record per CDR3 protein. Here the sample spans some 220,000 distinct CDR3 sequences, about 28% being singletons. The chain recombines TRBV15 with TRBJ2-7, with D unclear. The specimen comprised a blood sample, sampled at baseline and on roughly day 120 from a kidney transplant recipient. This TCR was sampled from a young adult male patient who had COVID-19 and was a kidney transplant recipient. A share of the T cells may be of graft donor origin. The CDR3: CATSRDTTAYEQYF. The CDR3 DNA sequence: TGTGCCACCAGCAGAGATACGACCGCCTACGAGCAGTACTTC.